This T cell receptor (beta chain) is from a study of T cell repertoires in aging, cancer and after chemotherapy. Turning to the study itself: Pre- and post-chemotherapy samples were paired from chronic lymphocytic leukemia patients treated with fludarabine- or bendamustine-based regimens. The whole study produced a dataset of roughly 8.8 million TCR reads.

Trimming removed 10 bases from V and 0 bases from J, with 12 bases in between. The CDR3 is made up of 13 amino acids. Amplification of TCR beta used genomic DNA extracted from peripheral blood. Study outcomes and limitations: Rebound thymic output was suggested by rising median generation probability during chemotherapy in each cancer cohort. Age-matched healthy donors had significantly more diverse, less clonal blood TCR repertoires than untreated cancer patients.

With respect to this clonotype: Its antigen is unknown.

Multiplex touch-down PCR with TRB-A/B primers amplified rearranged V-D-J TRB sequences. Each CDR3 protein is one row after TCRdb ran MiXCR on the multiplex PCR reads. The sample includes roughly 1,800 distinct CDR3 sequences, 22% seen only once; the top ten take 60%. The rearrangement links TRBV12-3 or TRBV12-4 to TRBJ1-2; D may be TRBD1 (6 bases). This TCR came from a human donor with a blood cancer. The sequenced sample consisted of blood. The chain's CDR3 is CATGGRANYGYTF. CDR3 in DNA: TGTGCCACCGGGGGCAGAGCTAACTATGGCTACACCTTC.